These T cell receptor beta chains were read from a single sample in a study of a mutant IDH1 vaccine in newly diagnosed glioma. The data were produced by immunoSEQ multiplex PCR, yet TCRdb's version contains in-frame clones alone and is incomplete. This table holds fewer than 85,000 clones, about 86% found once. The specimen comprised PBMCs, sampled from a glioma patient treated with radiotherapy, temozolomide or both. Source of these receptors: a young man with glioma. CDR3s include the opening cysteine and the closing phenylalanine or tryptophan. Fields, in order: D gene, J gene, V gene, clone size, CDR3 protein. D genes are given only for firm matches. Expanded clones get a size class; other rows say once, few or many, or leave the size out.

>TRBD1|TRBJ1-5|TRBV19|NA
CASSTPGTGSNQPQHF
>TRBD1|TRBJ2-7|TRBV19|NA
CASSTGTVVYEQYF
>NA|TRBJ1-1|TRBV6-1|NA
CASSTQGNTEAFF
>TRBD1|TRBJ2-2|TRBV5-1|few
CASSNRGGQGGTGELFF
>NA|TRBJ2-1|TRBV13|NA
CASSIRNEQFF
>NA|TRBJ2-3|TRBV19|NA
CASSIRDPGDTQYF
>NA|TRBJ1-2|TRBV18|NA
CASSPGQPNYGYTF
>NA|TRBJ2-3|TRBV7-8|NA
CASSLGGGRTDTQYF
>NA|TRBJ1-2|TRBV11-2|NA
CASSLDLGADGYTF
>TRBD1|TRBJ2-2|TRBV25-1|NA
CASSAPTGGWGTGELFF
>NA|TRBJ1-4|TRBV6-5|NA
CASSYSEGDNEKLFF
>NA|TRBJ1-5|TRBV30|NA
CAWSVQSGLRQPQHF
>NA|TRBJ1-3|TRBV7-8|NA
CASSSKEQGFRANTIYF
>NA|TRBJ1-1|TRBV5-4|NA
CASSFGGNPFEAFF
>NA|TRBJ2-3|TRBV4-2|NA
CASSPQGTTTDTQYF